This T cell receptor (beta chain) was captured in a study of Graves' ophthalmopathy and Graves' hyperthyroidism (dated by TCRdb to between 2017 and 2018). At the level of the whole study: Peripheral blood was collected at initial diagnosis, prior to any treatment. TCR beta repertoire signatures were used to distinguish Graves' ophthalmopathy from Graves' hyperthyroidism and to predict progression to ophthalmopathy. In total, around 130 blood samples were TCR-sequenced: some 43 ophthalmopathy, 80 or so hyperthyroidism and approximately 17 hyperthyroidism-to-ophthalmopathy patients. To explore V-J signatures distinguishing ophthalmopathy from hyperthyroidism, a discovery set of 100 or so patients (43 ophthalmopathy, 55 to 60 stable hyperthyroidism) was enrolled. The independent validation cohort included 18 hyperthyroidism patients plus 17 patients who later progressed from hyperthyroidism to ophthalmopathy. In six hyperthyroidism patients, T-cell repertoires of thyroid tissue and blood were compared. After sampling, hyperthyroidism patients received methimazole starting at 30 mg daily, and ophthalmopathy patients received high-dose intravenous methylprednisolone.

The table lists this clonotype with many counts. No antigen is known for it. Per-base qualities were not stored, and no clone one base away is much larger. Broader findings and caveats from the paper: Ophthalmopathy was separated from stable hyperthyroidism by the 13-signature model with just under 90% sensitivity and around 81% specificity in cross-validation and with 80%/75% in the test set. Most expanded thyroid clonotypes with frequency above 0.001 were also detected in blood, suggesting blood repertoires may reflect the thyroid immune response. No statistical method was used to predetermine the sample size, and group allocation was not hidden from the investigators. In validation, the model predicted ophthalmopathy progression with 70.59% sensitivity and 72.22% specificity; some 13 predicted patients were CT-confirmed with GO in a median of approximately 6.5 months.

TCR beta CDR3 regions were amplified from RNA transcripts for repertoire sequencing. HTBI primers and the Qiagen OneStep RT-PCR kit were used in a first-round RT-PCR, which was followed by a second-round multiplex PCR, size selection and purification. The libraries underwent paired-end sequencing with 100 bp reads on an Illumina HiSeq2000. On the study's bioinformatics: SOAPnuke was used to process the reads, removing any read that contained adapters or uncalled bases, had a mean Phred below 15, or lacked an exact match to the constant primer or identifier. COPE v1.2.5 was used to merge high-quality paired reads. Clonotypes were defined as unique nucleotide sequences and were aligned to IMGT TRB V, D and J references using MiTCR v1.1. Analysis was restricted to V-J combinations with a frequency above 0.0001, which covered about 99% of repertoires. A TCR clonal expansion and chaos score per V-J combination was defined as the ratio of F50 clonal expansion to chaos observed in the TCRdist matrix. Welch's t-statistics and random forest were used to reduce features to some 13 V-J combinations, which were fed into a naive Bayes classifier. The Morisita-Horn index was used to measure how similar the thyroid and blood repertoires were. In-frame beta chains were kept once TCRdb had trimmed the public reads at Q25 with fastp and called clones with MiXCR. Rows with one shared CDR3 protein collapse into an entry with the most common genes and DNA. For this entry, the V and J calls and clone size follow TCRdb and not the study's own pipeline. The sample data list about 660,000 distinct CDR3 sequences, and more than 40% of these were observed just once. Roughly 3.5% of the sample lies in the top ten.

The CDR3 runs 14 amino acids, cysteine and phenylalanine included. Only the CDR3 DNA stays, 42 bases, in frame from base 1. Taken from the germline V gene (reference sequence), the CDR1 and CDR2 loops are SEHNR and FQNEAQ. V trim: 6 bases; J trim: 2 bases; unmatched bases: 5. Ophthalmopathy patients had moderately to severely active disease, Clinical Activity Score of at least 3, NOSPECS grade of at least 4, and disease duration under 3 months. Patients with other autoimmune diseases, uncontrolled infections, pregnancy or lactation were excluded. Diagnosis relied on clinical symptoms, serum thyroxine, TRAb, thyroid ultrasound and orbital computed tomography. PBMCs were isolated from 10 ml of fresh peripheral blood by Ficoll-Paque density gradient centrifugation. Total RNA was extracted with Trizol reagent and quality-checked on an Agilent 2100 Bioanalyzer.

The sequenced material came from peripheral blood. Rearrangement joined TRBV7-9 to TRBJ2-7, and TRBD1 aligns with 9 junction nucleotides. This TCR came from an adult man with Graves' ophthalmopathy. DNA sequence: TGTGCCAGCAGTTCCGGGACAGGGACCTACGAGCAGTACTTC. Translated, it gives CASSSGTGTYEQYF. With the portions outside the CDR3 filled from the reference TRBV7-9 and TRBJ2-7 genes, the complete variable region becomes DTGVSQNPRHKITKRGQNVTFRCDPISEHNRLYWYRQTLGQGPEFLTYFQNEAQLEKSRLLSDRFSAERPKGSFSTLEIQRTEQGDSAMYLCASSSGTGTYEQYFGPGTRLTVT.